This T cell receptor beta chain was documented in a study of human T cells and chemical hapten exposure. In its sample, this clonotype was seen a few times. Trimming cost V 8 bases and J 0 bases, with 11 bases left between them. This CDR3 comprises 15 residues. The time point denotes: patch test 1, 2 weeks after DPC sensitization. The treatment here: therapeutic diphenylcyclopropenone sensitization with weekly scalp DPC. Blood collection took place prior to placing each patch test. The library put unique molecular identifiers onto individual cDNA molecules. In the authors' methods: Sample TCR totals centred on a median of around 100,000, ranging about 20,000 to 700,000. TCRdb re-derived calls from the RACE reads in MiXCR, one entry per CDR3 protein. The V and J calls, along with clone size, are taken from TCRdb and not from the paper's own processing. Of some 400,000 distinct CDR3 sequences listed, approximately 4.4% are singletons.

The rearrangement links TRBV12-3 or TRBV12-4 to TRBJ1-6; no definite D call. Here the sequenced sample was whole blood, taken in connection with sensitization to the hapten diphenylcyclopropenone (DPC). The receptor comes from a woman in her fifties or sixties with alopecia areata. Some clones in this sample may be carry-over from other donors' samples. The DNA of the CDR3 is TGTGCCAGCCGACCAAGGAGCTCCTATAATTCACCCCTCCACTTT. It is translated as CASRPRSSYNSPLHF.